These 14 T cell receptor beta chains originate from one sample sequenced in a study of tumor-infiltrating lymphocytes in primary liver carcinoma. The study co-extracted DNA and RNA from 20-30 mg of unsorted bulk tissue. Starting material of 400 to 600 ng total RNA yielded TCR beta cDNA via a constant-region primer. Three-round nested multiplex PCR performed with slightly modified ARM-PCR produced the TCR beta libraries. The first two PCR rounds, roughly 10 cycles each, used TRBV1-TRBV30 forward primers and a C-beta reverse primer. TCRdb independently ran MiXCR on the multiplex PCR reads; one entry per CDR3 protein. Here the sample spans about 120,000 distinct CDR3 sequences, 65% to 75% being singletons. The sample taken for sequencing was tumor-adjacent normal liver tissue. These receptors all come from a woman aged 60-75 years with primary liver carcinoma and hepatitis B virus infection.

With regard to this clonotype: A read error may produce the germline difference seen at one junction end. This sequence joins TRBV4-2 and TRBJ1-5; no firm D call. This CDR3 has 15 residues. Germline-derived CDR1 and CDR2 are LGHNA and YNFKEQ. CDR3 region: CTRSQLTGPNQPQHF. CDR3 bases: TGTACCAGGAGCCAATTAACCGGGCCCAATCAGCCCCAGCATTTT.

This clonotype has at least ten counts. This rearrangement joins TRBV6-2 or TRBV6-3 to TRBJ2-1; 10 bases match TRBD1. Germline values: CDR1 MNHEY, CDR2 SVGEGT. The J segment lost 5 bases and the V segment lost 2 bases, leaving 9 bases of the junction unmatched. The CDR3 extends over 17 amino acids. CDR3 region: CASSYLIGDRGHNEQFF. The CDR3 DNA sequence: TGTGCCAGCAGTTACCTTATAGGGGACAGGGGTCACAATGAGCAGTTCTTC.

A note on this clonotype: Since no conserved phenylalanine or tryptophan closes the CDR3, a read error is the likely cause. The chain joins TRBV29-1 to TRBJ2-2; D is possibly TRBD2 (6 bases). The CDR3 extends over 23 amino acids. CDR1 is SQVTM, CDR2 ANQGSEA, per germline. In DNA form, the CDR3 reads TGCAGCGTTGAACCCGGAGGCAGGGTAGGGCTCACTCCTCAAAACCCGAACACCGGGGGGCTGTTTCTT. Its protein is CSVEPGGRVGLTPQNPNTGGLFL.

This clonotype was seen ten or more times. This chain links TRBV5-1 with TRBJ2-3; TRBD1 might be the D (5 bases). Germline V gene sequence: CDR1 SGHRS, CDR2 YFSETQ. V was cut by 1 base and J by 3 bases, with 9 bases left in between. This CDR3 is built from 14 residues. Here the CDR3 DNA reads TGCGCCAGCAGCTTGACGACAGTAACAGATACGCAGTATTTT. Amino acids: CASSLTTVTDTQYF.

This clonotype was counted only a few times. A much larger clonotype is one base distant, so this may be a read error. The V gene is TRBV10-3, the J gene TRBJ2-7, with 8 bases matching TRBD2. Trimming cost V 7 bases and J 2 bases; bases outside gene matches: 4. The CDR3 extends over 13 amino acids. CDR1 and CDR2 from the germline V gene are ENHRY and SYGVKD. The CDR3 DNA follows: TGTGCCATCATGCGGGAGGCCCCCTACGAGCAGTACTTC. It encodes CAIMREAPYEQYF.

This rearrangement joins TRBV21-1 to TRBJ1-2. TRBV21-1 is shown as a pseudogene. The CDR3 spans 15 residues. The CDR3 loop reads CASSKDPRANYGYTF. In nucleotides, the CDR3 is TGTGCCAGCAGCAAAGACCCCAGAGCTAACTATGGCTACACCTTC.

This clonotype appeared once. This sequence joins TRBV24-1 and TRBJ2-2; 8 bases map to TRBD1. Trimming cost V 5 bases and J 7 bases; bases outside gene matches: 8. There are 15 residues in the CDR3. From germline, CDR1 is KGHDR and CDR2 SFDVKD. The DNA for the CDR3 is TGTGCCACCAGTGGGGGCAGGGGGCTTGGCGGGGAGCTGTTTTTT. It specifies CATSGGRGLGGELFF.

Remarks on this clonotype: With a much larger clone just one base away, this may be a read error. The chain links TRBV5-1 to TRBJ2-7; 7 nucleotides align to TRBD2. The CDR3 is 14 amino acids. V trimming: 0 bases; J trimming: 4 bases; junction bases outside the gene matches: 4. Germline V gene lookup returns CDR1 SGHRS and CDR2 YFSETQ. CDR3 amino acids: CASSLAGGSYEQYF. The CDR3 region has the DNA TGCGCCAGCAGCTTGGCGGGAGGCTCATACGAGCAGTACTTC.

The chain has TRBV18 and TRBJ2-7; D is unclear. V shed 0 bases and J shed 2 bases, with 8 bases lying between them. Germline loops: CDR1 KGHSH, CDR2 LQKENI. The CDR3 consists of 14 residues. The CDR3 DNA reads TGTGCCAGCTCACCACCCGGCAGCCCCTACGAGCAGTACTTC. This translates into CASSPPGSPYEQYF.

To note about this clonotype: One base away lies a much larger clone, so this may be a sequencing read error. The CDR3 loop is CASSHNSGVNVLTF. Here the CDR3 DNA reads TGTGCCAGCAGCCATAACTCTGGGGTCAACGTCCTGACTTTC. The chain links TRBV7-6 to TRBJ2-6; D is unresolved. The V gene's germline CDR1 is SGHVS and CDR2 FNYEAQ. The CDR3 is made up of 14 amino acids.

In the case of this clonotype: This CDR3 fails to terminate in the conserved phenylalanine or tryptophan, so it likely reflects a read error. J is TRBJ1-5 and V is TRBV6-2 or TRBV6-3, with D perhaps TRBD1 (6 bases). Trimming removed 6 bases at V and 11 bases at J, with 11 bases between. This CDR3 region has 11 residues. The germline CDR1 and CDR2 sequences are MNHEY and SVGEGT. In nucleotides, the CDR3 is TGTGCCAGCAGCCACAGGACAGCCCAGCATCTT. This encodes CASSHRTAQHL.

The chain recombines TRBV6-5 with TRBJ2-7; TRBD1 aligns across 7 bases. Germline V CDR1 and CDR2: MNHEY, SVGAGI. J lost 5 bases, V lost 4 bases, and 8 bases had no gene match. The CDR3 loop spans 14 amino acids. The chain's CDR3 is CASSCSIGGHEQYF. Written as DNA, the CDR3 is TGTGCCAGCAGTTGCTCGATAGGGGGCCACGAGCAGTACTTC.

A few counts support this clonotype. The chain couples TRBV30 to TRBJ2-1; 7 bases fit TRBD1. This CDR3 is 16 amino acids long. Germline trimming cut 4 bases from V and 5 bases from J; bases unmatched to any gene: 14. Germline lookup yields CDR1 GTSNPN and CDR2 SVGIG (reference sequence). The CDR3 sequence: CAWNTSDRVVNNEQFF. Written as DNA, the CDR3 is TGTGCCTGGAACACCTCCGACAGGGTGGTGAACAATGAGCAGTTCTTC.

This clonotype was counted once. Sequence at one end of the junction differs from germline and may be a read error. The J gene is TRBJ2-7, the V gene TRBV6-1, with 9 nucleotides matching TRBD2. The CDR3 covers 14 residues. The germline CDR1 and CDR2 sequences are MNHNS and SASEGT. The CDR3 spells CASSGTSRSDEQYF. The CDR3 region has the DNA TGTGCCAGTAGTGGGACTAGCAGGAGTGACGAGCAGTACTTC.